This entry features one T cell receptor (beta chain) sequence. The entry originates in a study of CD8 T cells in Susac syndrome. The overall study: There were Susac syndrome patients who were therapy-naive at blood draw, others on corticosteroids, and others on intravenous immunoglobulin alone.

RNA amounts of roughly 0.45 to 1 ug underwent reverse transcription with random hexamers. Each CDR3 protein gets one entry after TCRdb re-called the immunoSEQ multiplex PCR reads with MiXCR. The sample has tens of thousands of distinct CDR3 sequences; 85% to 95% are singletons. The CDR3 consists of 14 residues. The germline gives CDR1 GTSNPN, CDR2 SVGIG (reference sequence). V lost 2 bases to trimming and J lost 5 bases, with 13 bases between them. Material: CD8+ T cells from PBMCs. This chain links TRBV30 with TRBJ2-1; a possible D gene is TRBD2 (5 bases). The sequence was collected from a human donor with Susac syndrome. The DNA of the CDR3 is TGTGCCTGGAGTATGGATAGAGGGAACAATGAGCAGTTCTTC. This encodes CAWSMDRGNNEQFF. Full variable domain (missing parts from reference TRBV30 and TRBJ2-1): SQTIHQWPATLVQPVGSPLSLECTVEGTSNPNLYWYRQAAGRGLQLLFYSVGIGQISSEVPQNLSASRPQDRQFILSSKKLLLSDSGFYLCAWSMDRGNNEQFFGPGTRLTVL.